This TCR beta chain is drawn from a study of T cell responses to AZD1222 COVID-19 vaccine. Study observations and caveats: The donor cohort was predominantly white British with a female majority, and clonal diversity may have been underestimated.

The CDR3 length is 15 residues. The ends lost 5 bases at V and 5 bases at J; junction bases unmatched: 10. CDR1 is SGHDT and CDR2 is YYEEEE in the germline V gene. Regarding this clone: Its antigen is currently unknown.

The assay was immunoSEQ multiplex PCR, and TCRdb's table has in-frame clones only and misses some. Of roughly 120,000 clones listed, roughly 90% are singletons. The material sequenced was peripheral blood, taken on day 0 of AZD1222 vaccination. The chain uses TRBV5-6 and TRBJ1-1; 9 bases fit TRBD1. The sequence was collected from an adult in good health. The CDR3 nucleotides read TGTGCCAGCAGGGGGTGGGGACAGGGTAAGACTGAAGCTTTCTTT. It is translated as CASRGWGQGKTEAFF.